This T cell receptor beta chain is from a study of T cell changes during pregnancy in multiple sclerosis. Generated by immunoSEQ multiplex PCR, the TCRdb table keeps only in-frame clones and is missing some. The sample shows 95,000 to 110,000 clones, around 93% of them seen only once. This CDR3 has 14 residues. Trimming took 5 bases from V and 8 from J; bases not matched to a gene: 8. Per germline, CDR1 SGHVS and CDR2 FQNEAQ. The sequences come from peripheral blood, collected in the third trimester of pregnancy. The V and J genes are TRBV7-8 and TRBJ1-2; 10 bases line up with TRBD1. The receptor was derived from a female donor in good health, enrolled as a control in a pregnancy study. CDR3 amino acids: CASSRTGGVRGYTF. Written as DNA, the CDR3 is TGTGCCAGCAGCAGGACAGGGGGTGTGAGGGGCTACACCTTC. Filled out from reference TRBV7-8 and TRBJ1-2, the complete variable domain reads GAGVSQSPRYKVAKRGQDVALRCDPISGHVSLFWYQQALGQGPEFLTYFQNEAQLDKSGLPSDRFFAERPEGSVSTLKIQRTQQEDSAVYLCASSRTGGVRGYTFGSGTRLTVV.